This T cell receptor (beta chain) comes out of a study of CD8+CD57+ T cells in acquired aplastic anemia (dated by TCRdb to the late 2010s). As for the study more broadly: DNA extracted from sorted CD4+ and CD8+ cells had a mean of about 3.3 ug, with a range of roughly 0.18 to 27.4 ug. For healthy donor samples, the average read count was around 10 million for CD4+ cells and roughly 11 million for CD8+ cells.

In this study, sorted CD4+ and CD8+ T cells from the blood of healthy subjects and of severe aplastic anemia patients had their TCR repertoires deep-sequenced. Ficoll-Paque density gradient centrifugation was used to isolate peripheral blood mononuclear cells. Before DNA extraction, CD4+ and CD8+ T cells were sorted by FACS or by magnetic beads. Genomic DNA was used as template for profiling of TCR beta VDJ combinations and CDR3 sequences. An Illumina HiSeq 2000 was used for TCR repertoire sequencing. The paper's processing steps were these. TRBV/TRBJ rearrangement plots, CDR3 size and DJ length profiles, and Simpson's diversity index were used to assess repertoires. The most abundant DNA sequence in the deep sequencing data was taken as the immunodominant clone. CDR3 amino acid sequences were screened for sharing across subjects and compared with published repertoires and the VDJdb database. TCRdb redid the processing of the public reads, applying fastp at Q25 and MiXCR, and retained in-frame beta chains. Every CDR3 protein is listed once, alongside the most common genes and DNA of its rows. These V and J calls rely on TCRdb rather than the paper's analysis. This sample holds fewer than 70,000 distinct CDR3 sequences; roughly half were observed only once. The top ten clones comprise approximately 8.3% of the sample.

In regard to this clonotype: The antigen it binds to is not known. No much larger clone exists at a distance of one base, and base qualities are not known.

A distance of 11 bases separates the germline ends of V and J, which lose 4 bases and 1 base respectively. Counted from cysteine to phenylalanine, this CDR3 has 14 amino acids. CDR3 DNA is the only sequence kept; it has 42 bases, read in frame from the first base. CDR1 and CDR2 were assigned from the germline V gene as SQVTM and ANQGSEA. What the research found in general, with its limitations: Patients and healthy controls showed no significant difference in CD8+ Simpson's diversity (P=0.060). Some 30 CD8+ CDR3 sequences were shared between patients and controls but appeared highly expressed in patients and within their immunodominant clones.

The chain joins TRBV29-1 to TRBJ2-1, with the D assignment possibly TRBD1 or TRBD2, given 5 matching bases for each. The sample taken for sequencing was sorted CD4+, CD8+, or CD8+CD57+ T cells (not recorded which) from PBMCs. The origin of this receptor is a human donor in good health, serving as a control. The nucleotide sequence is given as TGCAGCGTTGCCATTGGGGGATCCTACAATGAGCAGTTCTTC. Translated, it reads CSVAIGGSYNEQFF.